Following are 2 T cell receptor beta chains from one sample sequenced in a study of CD8+CD57+ T cells in acquired aplastic anemia. TCR beta VDJ and CDR3 were profiled, and genomic DNA was the template. MiXCR was run by TCRdb on the reads, yielding one entry per CDR3 protein. The sample records around 200,000 distinct CDR3 sequences, less than 60% being singletons. For sequencing, patients were chosen who had shown expansion of CD8+CD57+ cells by flow cytometry. Material for sequencing was sorted CD4+, CD8+, or CD8+CD57+ T cells (not recorded which) from PBMCs. The receptors were gathered from a human donor with aplastic anemia.

CDR3 amino acids: CAISESPPNNSPLHF. The DNA for the CDR3 is TGTGCCATCAGTGAATCCCCGCCTAATAATTCACCCCTCCACTTT. The chain has TRBV10-3 and TRBJ1-6; the D is unclear. The CDR3 has 15 residues. Trimming left V 3 bases short and J 5 bases short, with 11 bases between. Germline CDR1 ENHRY, CDR2 SYGVKD.

The sample holds one count of this clonotype. J is TRBJ2-4 and V is TRBV5-6; 9 positions agree with TRBD2. V trimming: 1 base; J trimming: 8 bases; junction bases outside the gene matches: 7. The CDR3 has 15 amino acids. The germline V gene has CDR1 SGHDT and CDR2 YYEEEE. CDR3 bases: TGTGCCAGCAGCTTGTGGCGGGGGGGCCATTACATTCAGTACTTC. Translation gives CASSLWRGGHYIQYF. Looking up the rest from reference TRBV5-6 and TRBJ2-4 gives the full variable domain: DAGVTQSPTHLIKTRGQQVTLRCSPKSGHDTVSWYQQALGQGPQFIFQYYEEEERQRGNFPDRFSGHQFPNYSSELNVNALLLGDSALYLCASSLWRGGHYIQYFGAGTRLSVL.